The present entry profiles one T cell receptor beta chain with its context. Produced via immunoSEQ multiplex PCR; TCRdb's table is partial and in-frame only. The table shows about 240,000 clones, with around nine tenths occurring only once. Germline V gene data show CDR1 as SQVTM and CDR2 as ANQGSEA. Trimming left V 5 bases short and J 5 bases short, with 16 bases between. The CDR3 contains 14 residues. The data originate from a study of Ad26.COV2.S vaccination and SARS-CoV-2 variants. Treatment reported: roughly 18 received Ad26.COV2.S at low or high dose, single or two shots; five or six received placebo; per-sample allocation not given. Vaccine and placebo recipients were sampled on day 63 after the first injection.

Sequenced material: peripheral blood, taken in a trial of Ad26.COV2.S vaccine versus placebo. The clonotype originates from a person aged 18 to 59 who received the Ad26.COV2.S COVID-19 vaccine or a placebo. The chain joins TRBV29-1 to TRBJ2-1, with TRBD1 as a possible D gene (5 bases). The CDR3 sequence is CSVQGRLAHNEQFF. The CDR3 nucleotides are TGCAGCGTTCAGGGTCGGCTGGCCCACAATGAGCAGTTCTTC.